Listed below are T cell receptor beta chains from one sample, sequenced in a study of post-analysis software for immune sequencing data. One entry per CDR3 protein, called by TCRdb with MiXCR from the PCR reads. Among approximately 440,000 distinct CDR3 sequences, nearly 45% were seen once, and the ten largest hold 9% to 14%. The sequencing input was blood. The receptors derive from a girl between 10 and 17 years old with multiple sclerosis. CDR3s include the opening cysteine and the closing phenylalanine or tryptophan. D genes are given only for firm matches. The size entry is marked missing in some rows and otherwise reads once, few, many or a size class.

J: TRBJ2-1; V: TRBV27; D: .; size: few; DNA: TGTGCCAGCAGTTCTAGCGTTAGCTCCTACAATGAGCAGTTCTTC; CDR3: CASSSSVSSYNEQFF
J: TRBJ2-7; V: TRBV6-1; D: TRBD2; size: .; DNA: TGTGCCAGCGGCCGGGACAAGGGAATAGCGGGACTCTACGAGCAGTACTTC; CDR3: CASGRDKGIAGLYEQYF
J: TRBJ1-2; V: TRBV15; D: .; size: .; DNA: TGTGCCACCAGCAGCACAGAGAACTATGGCTACACCTTC; CDR3: CATSSTENYGYTF
J: TRBJ2-7; V: TRBV7-9; D: .; size: .; DNA: TGTGCCAGCAGCTTAGCCATGGGGCCAGTTTACGAGCAGTACTTC; CDR3: CASSLAMGPVYEQYF
J: TRBJ2-2; V: TRBV3-1; D: .; size: .; DNA: TGTGCCAGCAGCCAAGCTGCGGGTTCCGGCGGGGAGCTGTTTTTT; CDR3: CASSQAAGSGGELFF
J: TRBJ2-1; V: TRBV11-2; D: .; size: .; DNA: TGTGCCAGCAGCTTAGTGTCCAGGAGCTCCTACAATGAGCAGTTCTTC; CDR3: CASSLVSRSSYNEQFF
J: TRBJ2-1; V: TRBV7-2; D: .; size: few; DNA: TGTGCCAGCACCGAAACATGGGCCTTTGCGCTGAATGAGAATGAGCAGTTCTTC; CDR3: CASTETWAFALNENEQFF
J: TRBJ2-4; V: TRBV10-3; D: .; size: .; DNA: TGTGCCATCAGTGAGTCGACGGGGGGCGGCAAAAACATTCAGTACTTC; CDR3: CAISESTGGGKNIQYF
J: TRBJ2-3; V: TRBV7-3; D: .; size: .; DNA: TGTGCCAGCAGCTTAATGGGCACGGGCTCAGATACGCAGTATTTT; CDR3: CASSLMGTGSDTQYF
J: TRBJ1-2; V: TRBV11-2; D: TRBD1; size: few; DNA: TGTGCCAGCAGCGCTCCAACAGGGGGCAACTATGGCTACACCTTC; CDR3: CASSAPTGGNYGYTF
J: TRBJ2-1; V: TRBV20-1; D: TRBD2; size: .; DNA: TGCAGTGCCTTCATGCCCCCGGGACTAGCGGGAGGGCCATCCTACAATGAGCAGTTCTTC; CDR3: CSAFMPPGLAGGPSYNEQFF
J: TRBJ2-5; V: TRBV28; D: TRBD2; size: .; DNA: TGTGCCAGCAGTTCAGGGATCCGGACTAGCGGGAGAAGGGAGACCCAGTACTTC; CDR3: CASSSGIRTSGRRETQYF
J: TRBJ2-1; V: TRBV6-6; D: .; size: .; DNA: TGTGCCAGCAGTTACGGGGTTCGGGGAACCTACAATGAGCAGTTCTTC; CDR3: CASSYGVRGTYNEQFF
J: TRBJ1-5; V: TRBV6-1; D: .; size: .; DNA: TGTGCCAGCAGTGAAGAATGGCAGCCCTCCCAGCCCCAGCATTTT; CDR3: CASSEEWQPSQPQHF
J: TRBJ2-3; V: TRBV7-3; D: .; size: .; DNA: TGTGCCAGCAGCCCACGGTTGGGCCCGGCAGATACGCAGTATTTT; CDR3: CASSPRLGPADTQYF
J: TRBJ2-4; V: TRBV7-9; D: TRBD1; size: .; DNA: TGTGCCAGCAGCTTAGCCCAGGGGGCGAGAAACATTCAGTACTTC; CDR3: CASSLAQGARNIQYF
J: TRBJ2-1; V: TRBV7-2; D: TRBD2; size: .; DNA: TGTGCCAGCAGCCCACTTATACTAGCGGGAGTTGAGCAGTTCTTC; CDR3: CASSPLILAGVEQFF
J: TRBJ2-7; V: TRBV20-1; D: .; size: once; DNA: TGCAGTGAGCCCGCGCGACAAGGCTACGAGCAGTACTTC; CDR3: CSEPARQGYEQYF
J: TRBJ1-1; V: TRBV29-1; D: .; size: .; DNA: TGCAGCGTTGAAGGAAGGGGGGAGACTGAAGCTTTCTTT; CDR3: CSVEGRGETEAFF
J: TRBJ1-2; V: TRBV9; D: .; size: few; DNA: TGTGCCAGCAGCGGAACGGACAAGTATGGGTATGGCTACACCTTC; CDR3: CASSGTDKYGYGYTF
J: TRBJ2-3; V: TRBV20-1; D: TRBD2; size: .; DNA: TGCAGTGCGAACCGGGGGGAAACAGATACGCAGTATTTT; CDR3: CSANRGETDTQYF
J: TRBJ2-7; V: TRBV5-5; D: TRBD1; size: .; DNA: TGTGCCAGCAGCGTCGGGACAGGGGGCTTTTTTGCCTACGAGCAGTACTTC; CDR3: CASSVGTGGFFAYEQYF
J: TRBJ2-7; V: TRBV7-8; D: .; size: .; DNA: TGTGCCAGCAGGTTAGCAGCGTCCCCCTACGAGCAGTACTTC; CDR3: CASRLAASPYEQYF
J: TRBJ2-1; V: TRBV24-1; D: .; size: .; DNA: TGTGCCGTCGGGACGCCGGGGAACAATGAGCAGTTCTTC; CDR3: CAVGTPGNNEQFF
J: TRBJ2-3; V: TRBV7-3; D: .; size: .; DNA: TGTGCCAGCAGCGATTTCGAGGGGGGGGATACGCAGTATTTT; CDR3: CASSDFEGGDTQYF
J: TRBJ1-2; V: TRBV12-3/TRBV12-4; D: .; size: many; DNA: TGTGCCAGCAGACGAAACGTGCAGGGGAATGGCTACACCTTC; CDR3: CASRRNVQGNGYTF
J: TRBJ2-3; V: TRBV6-6; D: TRBD2; size: once; DNA: TGTGCCAGCAGCCCGGGACTAGCGGGAATGGATACGCAGTATTTT; CDR3: CASSPGLAGMDTQYF
J: TRBJ2-5; V: TRBV5-1; D: .; size: .; DNA: TGCGCCAGCAGCAATTGGCCAGGGCAAGAGACCCAGTACTTC; CDR3: CASSNWPGQETQYF
J: TRBJ2-5; V: TRBV4-1; D: .; size: few; DNA: TGCGCCAGCAGCCAAGGAACGGTTGATCAAGAGACCCAGTACTTC; CDR3: CASSQGTVDQETQYF
J: TRBJ2-1; V: TRBV20-1; D: TRBD2; size: .; DNA: TGCAGTGCAAAGGCGGTAGCGGGAGGGACCTACAATGAGCAGTTCTTC; CDR3: CSAKAVAGGTYNEQFF
J: TRBJ2-1; V: TRBV2; D: .; size: few; DNA: TGTGCCAGCAGTGTGGAGGGCCAAAGCTCCTACAATGAGCAGTTCTTC; CDR3: CASSVEGQSSYNEQFF
J: TRBJ2-1; V: TRBV5-1; D: .; size: once; DNA: TGCGCCAGCAGCCGATCTCCCGGGCCCCGACTTACGGGAGATTTATACAATGAGCAGTTCTTC; CDR3: CASSRSPGPRLTGDLYNEQFF
J: TRBJ1-6; V: TRBV27; D: .; size: .; DNA: TGTGCCAGCAGTGTCTTAAGCTCCTATAATTCACCCCTCCACTTT; CDR3: CASSVLSSYNSPLHF
J: TRBJ2-2; V: TRBV5-5; D: .; size: .; DNA: TGTGCCAGCAGCTTGGGGGGCTCCACCGGGGAGCTGTTTTTT; CDR3: CASSLGGSTGELFF
J: TRBJ1-2; V: TRBV29-1; D: .; size: .; DNA: TGCAGCGTACAAACAGGAGGCGGCTACACCTTC; CDR3: CSVQTGGGYTF
J: TRBJ2-1; V: TRBV20-1; D: TRBD1; size: once; DNA: TGCAGTGCTAGAGGACGAGGTGTCCTGAGGACAGGGGGCTTTGAAGAGCAGTTCTTC; CDR3: CSARGRGVLRTGGFEEQFF
J: TRBJ2-1; V: TRBV15; D: .; size: few; DNA: TGTGCCACCAGCAGAGATCTTTCCGGGAGAGGGGACAATGAGCAGTTCTTC; CDR3: CATSRDLSGRGDNEQFF
J: TRBJ2-7; V: TRBV4-3; D: TRBD2; size: .; DNA: TGCGCCAGCAGCCACGGACTAGCTCGGATAGGCTACGAGCAGTACTTC; CDR3: CASSHGLARIGYEQYF
J: TRBJ2-1; V: TRBV27; D: TRBD1; size: .; DNA: TGTGCCAGCAGTCTGACAGGGGTTGCTGTTTACAATGAGCAGTTCTTC; CDR3: CASSLTGVAVYNEQFF
J: TRBJ2-1; V: TRBV12-3/TRBV12-4; D: TRBD2; size: .; DNA: TGTGCCAGCAGTTTAAGCCTAGCGGGAGGAAATGAGCAGTTCTTC; CDR3: CASSLSLAGGNEQFF
J: TRBJ2-5; V: TRBV5-1; D: TRBD1; size: .; DNA: TGCGCCAGCAGCACGTCCGGGACAGGGACTTGGGAGCAGTACTTC; CDR3: CASSTSGTGTWEQYF
J: TRBJ2-5; V: TRBV12-3/TRBV12-4; D: TRBD2; size: .; DNA: TGTGCCAGCAGTCCCAGTAGGGGACTACCATGCCAAGAGACCCAGTACTTC; CDR3: CASSPSRGLPCQETQYF
J: TRBJ2-3; V: TRBV30; D: .; size: .; DNA: TGTGCCGGGCGAATAAGGGGCACGCAGTATTTT; CDR3: CAGRIRGTQYF
J: TRBJ2-1; V: TRBV28; D: TRBD2; size: .; DNA: TGTGCCAGCGGAACCGGGACTAGCGGGACCCCTGAGCAGTTCTTC; CDR3: CASGTGTSGTPEQFF
J: TRBJ2-3; V: TRBV6-6; D: .; size: .; DNA: TGTGCCAGCAGTTACGGGGATTGGGTGACAGATACGCAGTATTTT; CDR3: CASSYGDWVTDTQYF
J: TRBJ1-1; V: TRBV14; D: .; size: .; DNA: TGCGCCAGCAGCCAAGTGGGGAGGGGCTGGATGAACACTGAAGCTTTCTTT; CDR3: CASSQVGRGWMNTEAFF
J: TRBJ2-7; V: TRBV12-3/TRBV12-4; D: TRBD1; size: .; DNA: TGTGCCAGCAGTTTAGCCGGGACAGGAGTCTACGAGCAGTACTTC; CDR3: CASSLAGTGVYEQYF
J: TRBJ1-1; V: TRBV9; D: .; size: .; DNA: TGTGCCAGCAGCGTAGAGGGGAGGGGGAACACTGAAGCTTTCTTT; CDR3: CASSVEGRGNTEAFF
J: TRBJ1-1; V: TRBV7-2; D: .; size: .; DNA: TGTGCCAGCAGCTTAGCACAGCCAAACACTGAAGCTTTCTTT; CDR3: CASSLAQPNTEAFF
J: TRBJ2-1; V: TRBV4-1; D: .; size: .; DNA: TGCGCCAGCAGCCCCGGGGACAAGGGCGGCGACAATGAGCAGTTCTTC; CDR3: CASSPGDKGGDNEQFF
J: TRBJ2-7; V: TRBV5-5; D: .; size: few; DNA: TGTGCCAGCAGCTTGCCTAGAGACGAGCAGTACTTC; CDR3: CASSLPRDEQYF
J: TRBJ1-1; V: TRBV12-3/TRBV12-4; D: TRBD1; size: .; DNA: TGTGCCAGCAAACCCGGGACAGGGGGCGCAGGTGAAGCTTTCTTT; CDR3: CASKPGTGGAGEAFF
J: TRBJ1-6; V: TRBV3-1; D: .; size: .; DNA: TGTGCCAGCAGCCAACCGGGACGGGGTTTCGTGGCCCCCCACTTT; CDR3: CASSQPGRGFVAPHF
J: TRBJ1-1; V: TRBV7-9; D: .; size: once; DNA: TGTGCCAGCACCCCAATTAGACACAGCCTTGAAGCTTTCTTT; CDR3: CASTPIRHSLEAFF
J: TRBJ2-7; V: TRBV28; D: TRBD1; size: few; DNA: TGTGCCAGCAGTTTAGCTGGGACAGGGCTGGGGGAGCAGTACTTC; CDR3: CASSLAGTGLGEQYF
J: TRBJ2-3; V: TRBV20-1; D: .; size: .; DNA: TGCACCGCTAGGGGGGGGAGCACAGATACGCAGTATTTT; CDR3: CTARGGSTDTQYF
J: TRBJ2-5; V: TRBV28; D: TRBD1; size: few; DNA: TGTGCCAGCAGTGACAGGGGTCGAGAGACCCAGTACTTC; CDR3: CASSDRGRETQYF
J: TRBJ1-1; V: TRBV5-1; D: .; size: .; DNA: TGCGCCAGCAGCTACAGGGACGGGGGGTTCATGAACACTGAAGCTTTCTTT; CDR3: CASSYRDGGFMNTEAFF
J: TRBJ2-7; V: TRBV7-3; D: TRBD2; size: .; DNA: TGTGCCAGCAGCTTAGATGGGAGGGCGGGAGGAGGGAAGCAGTACTTC; CDR3: CASSLDGRAGGGKQYF
J: TRBJ2-7; V: TRBV4-1; D: .; size: .; DNA: TGCGCCAGCAGCCAAGGTCGAGGATCCCCCTACGAGCAGTACTTC; CDR3: CASSQGRGSPYEQYF